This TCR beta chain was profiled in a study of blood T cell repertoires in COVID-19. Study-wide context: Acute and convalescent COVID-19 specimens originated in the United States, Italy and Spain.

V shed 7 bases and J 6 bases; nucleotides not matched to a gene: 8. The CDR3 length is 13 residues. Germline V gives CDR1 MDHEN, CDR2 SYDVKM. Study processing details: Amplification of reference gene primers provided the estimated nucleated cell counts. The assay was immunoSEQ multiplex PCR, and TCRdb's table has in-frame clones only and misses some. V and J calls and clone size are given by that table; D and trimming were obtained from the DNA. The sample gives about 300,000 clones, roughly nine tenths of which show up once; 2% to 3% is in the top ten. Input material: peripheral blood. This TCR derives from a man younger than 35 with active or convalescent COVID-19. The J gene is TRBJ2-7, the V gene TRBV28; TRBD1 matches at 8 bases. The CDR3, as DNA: TGTGCCAGCACGGACAGGGCATTGTTCGAGCAGTACTTC. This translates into CASTDRALFEQYF.